These 23 T cell receptor beta chains were sequenced from one sample in a study of T cells expressing NK-cell markers. TCRdb re-called the 5' RACE reads, yielding one record per CDR3 amino acid sequence without DNA. In total, the table holds about 550,000 distinct CDR3 sequences. Specimen: blood T cells: a sorted CD56 or NKG2C T cell subset, CD4+ or CD8+ T cells, or bulk PBMC T cells (not recorded which). These receptors were taken from a man in his late teens or twenties in good health.

CDR3 amino acids: CASSLHSGSSRNEQFF. The rearrangement joins TRBV5-1 to TRBJ2-1; checking the TCRdb D call of TRBD2 is not possible without DNA. CDR1 is SGHRS and CDR2 is YFSETQ in the germline V gene. The CDR3 consists of 16 residues.

This chain uses TRBV7-9 with TRBJ1-1; TCRdb reports TRBD1, a call that lacks DNA to check it against. Germline V CDR1 and CDR2: SEHNR, FQNEAQ (reference sequence). The CDR3 is 14 residues long. CDR3 residues: CASSRPGATSEAFF.

V is TRBV5-1 and J is TRBJ2-3; TCRdb calls TRBD2, which cannot be checked without DNA. Per the germline V gene, CDR1 is SGHRS and CDR2 is YFSETQ. This CDR3 comprises 17 residues. The CDR3 is CASSLAVVAGGTDTQYF.

The chain carries TRBV2 and TRBJ2-1. CDR1 and CDR2 from the germline V gene are SNHLY and FYNNEI. The CDR3 length is 15 residues. CDR3 in amino acids: CASSEGSASYNEQFF.

The chain combines TRBV5-5 with TRBJ1-1; no DNA is available, so the TRBD1 call from TCRdb remains unchecked. The V gene's germline CDR1 is SGHKS and CDR2 YYEKEE (reference sequence). CDR3 length: 17 residues. The CDR3 loop reads CASSPLTARGPNTEAFF.

The chain carries TRBV30 and TRBJ1-1. Per germline, CDR1 GTSNPN and CDR2 SVGIG (reference sequence). The CDR3 is 11 residues long. CDR3 sequence: CACSWTYEAFF.

This chain connects TRBV10-3 to TRBJ2-3; the D call from TCRdb, TRBD2, cannot be confirmed without DNA. The length of the CDR3 is 15 residues. CDR1 is ENHRY and CDR2 is SYGVKD in the germline V gene. The CDR3 sequence: CAISPGLAATDTQYF.

This sequence joins TRBV5-1 and TRBJ2-1; TCRdb returns TRBD2, unconfirmable since there is no DNA. This CDR3 region has 13 residues. CDR1 SGHRS and CDR2 YFSETQ come from the germline V gene. CDR3 amino acids: CASSRAADNEQFF.

This chain links TRBV19 with TRBJ2-1; the D call from TCRdb, TRBD1, cannot be confirmed without DNA. Germline assignment: CDR1 LNHDA and CDR2 SQIVND (reference sequence). This CDR3 comprises 12 residues. The CDR3: CASSIRGNEQFF. The whole variable domain, filled in from reference TRBV19 and TRBJ2-1, reads DGGITQSPKYLFRKEGQNVTLSCEQNLNHDAMYWYRQDPGQGLRLIYYSQIVNDFQKGDIAEGYSVSREKKESFPLTVTSAQKNPTAFYLCASSIRGNEQFFGPGTRLTVL.

V gene TRBV5-1 combines with J gene TRBJ1-3. The CDR3 contains 15 residues. Germline CDR1 reads SGHRS; CDR2 reads YFSETQ. The chain's CDR3 is CASSLPTGSGNTIYF.

The chain joins TRBV4-1 to TRBJ2-1; the D call from TCRdb, TRBD1, cannot be confirmed without DNA. The CDR3 is made up of 16 amino acids. Germline V CDR1 and CDR2: MGHRA, YSYEKL. The CDR3 region is CASSRTSQGRGNEQFF.

The CDR3 reads CASSVGDRSNTGELFF. The rearrangement joins TRBV9 to TRBJ2-2; the TRBD1 assignment by TCRdb is unverifiable without DNA. Germline CDR1 SGDLS, CDR2 YYNGEE. This CDR3 spans 16 amino acids.

The chain is built from TRBV5-1 and TRBJ2-2; TCRdb returns TRBD2, unconfirmable since there is no DNA. Germline CDR1 and CDR2: SGHRS and YFSETQ. The CDR3 contains 15 residues. This CDR3 is CASSLERSGNGELFF.

The chain joins TRBV19 to TRBJ1-5; TCRdb lists TRBD1, though no DNA is available to test this call. CDR3 size: 15 residues. Germline V CDR1 and CDR2: LNHDA, SQIVND (reference sequence). The chain's CDR3 is CASRDGGRGNQPQHF.

The chain has TRBV6-1 and TRBJ2-7; TCRdb calls TRBD2, which cannot be checked without DNA. The CDR3 runs to 15 residues. Looked up from germline, CDR1 is MNHNS and CDR2 is SASEGT. The CDR3 here is CASRPGGLADYEQYF.

The rearrangement uses TRBV2 and TRBJ1-1. The CDR3 has 11 residues. Germline V lookup: CDR1 SNHLY, CDR2 FYNNEI. The CDR3 sequence is CASRGLTSAFF.

The V and J genes are TRBV20-1 and TRBJ2-5; as DNA is missing, the TRBD2 call by TCRdb cannot be tested. The CDR3 is 17 residues long. The germline V gene has CDR1 DFQATT and CDR2 SNEGSKA (reference sequence). CDR3 protein: CSARAVGTSGMSETQYF.

This chain connects TRBV20-1 to TRBJ2-7. Germline assignment: CDR1 DFQATT and CDR2 SNEGSKA (reference sequence). The CDR3 length is 11 residues. The CDR3 here is CSARLGYEQYF.

The V call is TRBV5-1, the J call TRBJ1-2; TCRdb indicates TRBD1, and absent DNA this call remains unverified. The length of the CDR3 is 14 residues. Germline CDR1 is SGHRS and CDR2 is YFSETQ. CDR3 residues: CASSLGTGPYGYTF.

The V gene is TRBV6-5, the J gene TRBJ2-7; TCRdb calls TRBD2, which cannot be checked without DNA. Germline V gene lookup returns CDR1 MNHEY and CDR2 SVGAGI. The CDR3 extends over 16 amino acids. The CDR3 loop is CASSYSEALLFREQYF.

V usage is TRBV7-7 and J usage is TRBJ2-1; TCRdb picks TRBD2, but there is no DNA to check that call. CDR3 size: 16 residues. The germline V gene has CDR1 SSHAT and CDR2 FNYEAQ (reference sequence). The CDR3 protein is CASSRQTSGRAIEQFF. Full variable domain (remainder filled in from reference TRBV7-7 and TRBJ2-1): GAGVSQSPRYKVTKRGQDVTLRCDPISSHATLYWYQQALGQGPEFLTYFNYEAQPDKSGLPSDRFSAERPEGSISTLTIQRTEQRDSAMYRCASSRQTSGRAIEQFFGPGTRLTVL.

This rearrangement joins TRBV7-9 to TRBJ2-7; TCRdb gives TRBD2 as the D gene, but with no DNA this cannot be confirmed. The germline V gene has CDR1 SEHNR and CDR2 FQNEAQ (reference sequence). This CDR3 is 14 amino acids long. The CDR3 region is CASTPSGGVYEQYF.

This chain links TRBV27 with TRBJ2-1; TCRdb's assignment of TRBD2 cannot be checked, as there is no DNA. Germline V gene data show CDR1 as MNHEY and CDR2 as SMNVEV (reference sequence). The CDR3 has 19 amino acids. This chain's CDR3 is CASSLRGLAGANSYNEQFF.